This T cell receptor beta chain was retrieved from a study of persistence of HIV-infected CD4 T cells. Overall study: A median of roughly 8 years of suppressive ART preceded sampling.

The CDR3 extends over 14 amino acids. Unmatched junction bases numbered 6, after V lost 5 bases and J lost 3 bases. Germline V gene data show CDR1 as SGHNT and CDR2 as YYREEE (reference sequence). For this clone: Its target is unknown.

Whole-study findings and limits: Antigen-responding cells were enriched for degenerate expanded CDR3beta sequences.

The libraries were made with immunoSEQ version 4 in survey mode. Sequencing was performed with immunoSEQ multiplex PCR; in TCRdb, only in-frame clones are kept and a portion is missing. The sample has fewer than 30,000 clones, around 82% seen once. Lysates of CMV-infected fibroblasts at approximately 9.4 ug/mL stimulated these cells. Memory cells lacking CD40L and CD69 with high CD45RO were sorted. Donors had CD4+ T cell counts above 400 cells/uL and were CMV-seropositive. The chain is built from TRBV5-4 and TRBJ1-2; TRBD1 aligns across 8 bases. The TCR originated in an adult man with HIV who was CMV-seropositive. The sequences come from CD4+ T cells sorted from PBMCs after approximately 20-hour stimulation, collected from a patient who received antiretroviral therapy. CDR3 sequence: CASRGGQGHYGYTF. The CDR3 nucleotides are TGTGCCAGCAGGGGAGGACAGGGCCACTATGGCTACACCTTC.